These T cell receptor beta chains were read from a single sample in a study of cytomegalovirus exposure and HLA in healthy donors. Clones were sequenced by immunoSEQ multiplex PCR, and TCRdb holds only the in-frame ones, with some missing. The sample includes 130,000 to 150,000 clones, around 80% seen only once; the top ten take around 3.2%. The specimen sequenced was PBMCs. The receptor source for this set is a female donor in good health and CMV-seronegative. Both conserved end residues are part of each CDR3. The D gene is left open where the match is weak. Clone size is given for some rows only: seen once, a few or many times, or a class if the clone is expanded.

V gene	J gene	D gene	clone size	CDR3 protein	CDR3 DNA
TRBV7-3	TRBJ2-1	TRBD2	once	CASSLTGGRLAGKRSNEQFF	TGTGCCAGCAGCTTAACTGGGGGCCGACTAGCGGGAAAGCGTAGTAATGAGCAGTTCTTC
TRBV30	TRBJ1-2	TRBD1	.	CAWSASGQAYGYTF	TGTGCCTGGAGTGCCTCGGGACAGGCCTATGGCTACACCTTC
TRBV19	TRBJ1-2	TRBD1	.	CASSMDRNYGYTF	TGTGCCAGTAGTATGGACAGGAACTATGGCTACACCTTC
TRBV19	TRBJ2-7	TRBD1	once	CASSIGRGQGLYEQYF	TGTGCCAGTAGTATAGGTCGGGGACAGGGGCTCTACGAGCAGTACTTC
TRBV7-9	TRBJ2-1	TRBD2	.	CASRRTSGGSNEQFF	TGTGCCAGCAGAAGGACTAGCGGGGGGTCCAATGAGCAGTTCTTC
TRBV11-3	TRBJ2-7	.	once	CASSLGGDLGYEQYF	TGTGCCAGCAGCTTAGGAGGAGACCTCGGCTACGAGCAGTACTTC
TRBV5-1	TRBJ2-2	TRBD2	.	CASSVRWTSGRPGELFF	TGCGCCAGCAGCGTACGCTGGACTAGCGGGAGACCCGGGGAGCTGTTTTTT
TRBV4-1	TRBJ2-1	.	.	CASSQIGSSYNEQFF	TGCGCCAGCAGCCAAATCGGGAGCTCCTACAATGAGCAGTTCTTC
TRBV25-1	TRBJ1-6	.	.	CASSETTGLNSPLHF	TGTGCCAGCAGTGAAACGACAGGTCTTAATTCACCCCTCCACTTT
TRBV7-6	TRBJ1-4	.	.	CASSLSHSPHSTNEKLFF	TGTGCCAGCAGCTTATCGCACAGCCCCCACTCAACTAATGAAAAACTGTTTTTT
TRBV28	TRBJ1-2	.	few	CASMGSNYGYPF	TGTGCCAGCATGGGGAGTAACTATGGCTACCCCTTC
TRBV11-2	TRBJ2-1	TRBD2	.	CASSFGGGGAANEQFF	TGTGCCAGCAGCTTCGGAGGCGGGGGGGCTGCTAATGAGCAGTTCTTC
TRBV30	TRBJ2-1	TRBD2	.	CAWSPTSGANNEQFF	TGTGCCTGGAGTCCGACTAGCGGGGCTAACAATGAGCAGTTCTTC
TRBV10-2	TRBJ2-4	.	few	CASSEGRIQYF	TGCGCCAGCAGTGAGGGTAGAATTCAGTACTTC
TRBV5-6	TRBJ1-1	.	few	CASSLGRTGRGVEAFF	TGTGCCAGCAGCTTGGGGCGCACGGGCAGGGGAGTGGAAGCTTTCTTT
TRBV27	TRBJ1-2	TRBD1	.	CASSFGDRGLYGYPF	TGTGCCAGCAGTTTCGGGGACAGGGGACTCTATGGCTACCCCTTC
TRBV4-2	TRBJ1-4	TRBD1	.	CASSQDRVEGGEKLFF	TGTGCCAGCAGCCAAGATAGGGTAGAAGGGGGCGAAAAACTGTTTTTT
TRBV5-1	TRBJ2-7	TRBD2	.	CASSLAVSGGEQYF	TGCGCCAGCAGCTTGGCGGTTAGCGGGGGCGAGCAGTACTTC
TRBV5-4	TRBJ1-1	.	.	CASSFGGMNTEAFF	TGTGCCAGCAGCTTTGGGGGGATGAACACTGAAGCTTTCTTT
TRBV27	TRBJ2-7	.	.	CASRAGAYEQYF	TGTGCCAGCAGGGCGGGCGCCTACGAGCAGTACTTC
TRBV27	TRBJ2-7	.	once	CASSPRTYTYEQYF	TGTGCCAGCAGTCCCCGGACTTACACCTACGAGCAGTACTTC
TRBV28	TRBJ2-2	.	.	CASSLFSGRNTGELFF	TGTGCCAGCAGTTTATTCTCGGGTAGGAACACCGGGGAGCTGTTTTTT
TRBV10-3	TRBJ2-3	TRBD2	.	CAISLLRREESDTQYF	TGTGCCATCAGTCTCCTTAGGCGGGAGGAGTCAGATACGCAGTATTTT
TRBV7-8	TRBJ1-2	.	once	CASSPRGGEGYTF	TGTGCCAGCAGCCCCCGGGGGGGGGAGGGCTACACCTTC
TRBV25-1	TRBJ1-1	.	once	CASSERVGGGSTEAFF	TGTGCCAGCAGTGAACGAGTGGGAGGGGGGAGCACTGAAGCTTTCTTT
TRBV5-4	TRBJ2-1	TRBD2	.	CASSPRTSGSFSYNEQFF	TGTGCCAGCAGCCCAAGGACTAGCGGGTCATTCTCCTACAATGAGCAGTTCTTC
TRBV28	TRBJ2-5	TRBD1	.	CASSRQGRNWYQETQYF	TGTGCCAGCAGTAGACAGGGGCGAAATTGGTACCAAGAGACCCAGTACTTC
TRBV7-9	TRBJ2-5	TRBD2	.	CAGASGEYQETQYF	TGTGCCGGGGCGAGCGGGGAGTACCAAGAGACCCAGTACTTC